This T cell receptor (beta chain) was retrieved from a study of early T cells in non-severe SARS-CoV-2 infection. Study-level information: Sequenced material consisted of bulk RNA (from unsorted whole blood), and chains were unpaired.

CDR1 is SGHDT, CDR2 YYEEEE, per germline. The V end lost 4 bases, the J end lost 13 bases, and 15 bases lay between the germline ends. The CDR3 contains 12 residues. This clonotype was found a few times. The library protocol tagged individual cDNA molecules with unique molecular identifiers. TCRdb called the 5' RACE reads again in MiXCR, with one record for every CDR3 protein. The repertoire holds fewer than 55,000 distinct CDR3 sequences, with around 6.1% as singletons. The sample in question was whole blood, obtained at baseline. V gene TRBV5-6 combines with J gene TRBJ2-1; D unresolved. This TCR was recovered from an adult who was a healthcare worker with PCR-confirmed SARS-CoV-2 infection or an uninfected control (not recorded which). In DNA form, the CDR3 reads TGTGCCAGCAGCATCCCCACTACACCCCAGTTCTTC. Translation gives CASSIPTTPQFF. Full variable domain (outside the CDR3, taken from reference TRBV5-6 and TRBJ2-1): DAGVTQSPTHLIKTRGQQVTLRCSPKSGHDTVSWYQQALGQGPQFIFQYYEEEERQRGNFPDRFSGHQFPNYSSELNVNALLLGDSALYLCASSIPTTPQFFGPGTRLTVL.